A single sample gave rise to the 21 T cell receptor beta chains below, sequenced in a study of Tregs in tolerant kidney transplant recipients. The data were produced by immunoSEQ multiplex PCR, yet TCRdb's version contains in-frame clones alone and is incomplete. Of about 64,000 clones listed, around 87% are singletons. Mixed chimerism was transient after nonmyeloablative marrow transplants from related graft donors. The input for sequencing was CD4+ T cells from blood (PBMCs), taken 6 months after the transplant. Receptor source: a human patient who received a combined kidney and bone marrow transplant. Certain T cells may be donor cells from the graft.

The sample holds one count of this clone. The rearrangement links TRBV28 to TRBJ2-3, with TRBD1 identical over 9 bases. Germline V gives CDR1 MDHEN, CDR2 SYDVKM. This CDR3 spans 16 amino acids. Trimming cost V 7 bases and J 4 bases; bases outside gene matches: 12. CDR3 protein: CASKPRRGQGPDTQYF. CDR3 DNA: TGTGCCAGCAAACCCCGGCGGGGACAGGGACCAGATACGCAGTATTTT.

This clone occurred once. The V call is TRBV2, the J call TRBJ1-4; D is unresolved. V lost 2 bases and J 8 bases, leaving 15 bases between the germline ends. Germline-derived CDR1 and CDR2 are SNHLY and FYNNEI. The CDR3 totals 15 residues. The CDR3 coding sequence is TGTGCCAGCAGTGAACTCCGGGATGGCGAGGAAAAACTGTTTTTT. It translates to CASSELRDGEEKLFF.

CDR3 in amino acids: CASSLGAGGSYNEQFF. The CDR3 coding sequence is TGTGCCAGCAGCTTAGGCGCGGGAGGCTCCTACAATGAGCAGTTCTTC. V is TRBV7-9 and J is TRBJ2-1, with 8 positions matching TRBD2. Looked up from germline, CDR1 is SEHNR and CDR2 is FQNEAQ (reference sequence). This CDR3 is built from 16 residues. V shed 1 base, J shed 0 bases, and the junction held 2 bases outside the gene matches.

The chain couples TRBV18 to TRBJ2-7, with TRBD1 matching 10 bases. CDR1 KGHSH and CDR2 LQKENI come from the germline V gene. The CDR3 extends over 16 amino acids. V shed 3 bases, J shed 5 bases, and the junction held 10 bases outside the gene matches. The DNA for the CDR3 is TGTGCCAGCTCACCGAATAGACAGGGGGCGCAACACGAGCAGTACTTC. Its translation is CASSPNRQGAQHEQYF.

The J gene is TRBJ1-5, the V gene TRBV7-9; 11 bases agree with TRBD1. This CDR3 region has 16 residues. V was clipped by 1 base and J by 7 bases; unmatched bases: 6. Germline assignment: CDR1 SEHNR and CDR2 FQNEAQ (reference sequence). CDR3 nucleotides: TGTGCCAGCAGCTTAGAGCTGGGACAGGGGGGGCAGCCCCAGCATTTT. Translating it yields CASSLELGQGGQPQHF. Looking up the rest from reference TRBV7-9 and TRBJ1-5 gives the full variable domain: DTGVSQNPRHKITKRGQNVTFRCDPISEHNRLYWYRQTLGQGPEFLTYFQNEAQLEKSRLLSDRFSAERPKGSFSTLEIQRTEQGDSAMYLCASSLELGQGGQPQHFGDGTRLSIL.

V usage is TRBV7-2 and J usage is TRBJ1-2; TRBD1 matches 9 bases. The J segment lost 8 bases and the V segment lost 7 bases, leaving 17 bases of the junction unmatched. CDR3 length equals 16 residues. Germline V gene data show CDR1 as SGHTA and CDR2 as FQGNSA. CDR3 nucleotide sequence: TGTGCCAGCACCTTGCAGACCGGACAGGGGTTTTTAGGCTACACCTTC. The encoded protein is CASTLQTGQGFLGYTF.

The chain's CDR3 is CASSVQGNGYTF. The CDR3 DNA is TGTGCCAGCAGTGTTCAGGGCAATGGCTACACCTTC. This chain uses TRBV6-1 with TRBJ1-2, with D perhaps matching TRBD1 (5 bases). V dropped 4 bases and J dropped 6 bases, with 9 bases sitting between them. The V gene's germline CDR1 is MNHNS and CDR2 SASEGT. The CDR3 contains 12 residues.

This chain uses TRBV5-1 with TRBJ2-5, with D possibly being TRBD1 (6 bases). V was shortened by 1 base and J by 5 bases, with 12 bases between the two germline ends. Germline V gene lookup returns CDR1 SGHRS and CDR2 YFSETQ. The CDR3 has 14 amino acids. CDR3 DNA: TGCGCCAGCAGCTTGTCGTATAGGGGGGAGACCCAGTACTTC. Translation gives CASSLSYRGETQYF.

This clone was counted between two and nine times. V is TRBV5-6 and J is TRBJ2-3, with unresolved D. V was clipped by 1 base and J by 6 bases, with 3 bases between them. CDR1 is SGHDT, CDR2 YYEEEE, per germline. The CDR3 extends over 11 amino acids. CDR3 in DNA: TGTGCCAGCAGCTTGTCGGATACGCAGTATTTT. It yields the protein CASSLSDTQYF.

This clone was found a few times. This sequence joins TRBV19 and TRBJ2-7; TRBD2 might be the D (6 bases). Trimming took 4 bases from V and 1 from J, leaving 11 bases between them. The CDR3 extends over 14 amino acids. Germline CDR1 LNHDA, CDR2 SQIVND (reference sequence). The CDR3 coding sequence is TGTGCCAGTAGTACACCCGGGACTTCCTACGAGCAGTACTTC. As protein: CASSTPGTSYEQYF.

The chain links TRBV10-2 to TRBJ2-7, with D maybe TRBD1 (6 bases). The CDR3 length is 16 residues. Trimming took 3 bases from V and 6 from J, leaving 21 bases between them. Germline-derived CDR1 and CDR2 are WSHSY and SAAADI. In DNA, the CDR3 is TGCGCCAGCAGTGACCCAAACAGGGCGTCTACCCCCGAGCAGTACTTC. It codes for CASSDPNRASTPEQYF.

There are a few counts of this clone. The V and J genes are TRBV10-1 and TRBJ2-1, with 8 bases aligning to TRBD2. The CDR3 consists of 12 residues. Germline CDR1 WNHNN, CDR2 SYGVQD (reference sequence). The V segment lost 9 bases and the J segment 7 bases; nucleotides outside the gene matches: 5. The CDR3 DNA sequence: TGCGCCAGTCACGAGCGGGGGAATGAGCAGTTCTTC. Translated: CASHERGNEQFF.

The rearrangement joins TRBV28 to TRBJ1-5; 7 bases are a match to TRBD1. The germline CDR1 and CDR2 sequences are MDHEN and SYDVKM. This CDR3 is built from 15 residues. The J segment lost 1 base and the V segment lost 6 bases, leaving 6 bases of the junction unmatched. Here the CDR3 reads CASSMTGISNQPQHF. The CDR3 bases are TGTGCCAGCAGCATGACAGGGATCAGCAATCAGCCCCAGCATTTT.

The chain is built from TRBV11-2 and TRBJ1-6; 7 nucleotides line up with TRBD1. The ends lost 5 bases at V and 10 bases at J; junction bases unmatched: 14. CDR3 length: 16 amino acids. Germline lookup yields CDR1 SGHAT and CDR2 FQNNGV. CDR3 DNA: TGTGCCAGCAGCGAACAGGGACAGCCGAGTTACTCACCCCTCCACTTT. Encoded protein: CASSEQGQPSYSPLHF.

The rearrangement uses TRBV19 and TRBJ1-4; D gene uncertain. Germline-derived CDR1 and CDR2 are LNHDA and SQIVND (reference sequence). The V gene lost 4 bases and the J gene lost 8 bases, with 8 bases spanning the gap. The CDR3 has 12 amino acids. The CDR3 coding sequence is TGTGCCAGTAGTAACGGGGTGGAAAAACTGTTTTTT. Its protein product is CASSNGVEKLFF.

This rearrangement joins TRBV11-3 to TRBJ2-3, with TRBD2 matching 10 bases. Germline trimming cut 4 bases from V and 4 bases from J; bases unmatched to any gene: 5. The CDR3 consists of 15 residues. CDR1 and CDR2 (germline): SGHNT, YENEEA. The CDR3 sequence is CASSSGAGGPDTQYF. In DNA form, the CDR3 reads TGTGCCAGCAGCTCCGGAGCGGGGGGGCCAGATACGCAGTATTTT.

The gene calls are TRBV9 and TRBJ1-1, with 12 positions matching TRBD1. J lost 3 bases, V lost 1 base, and 1 base had no gene match. From germline, CDR1 is SGDLS and CDR2 YYNGEE. CDR3 length equals 15 residues. For the CDR3, the DNA is TGTGCCAGCAGCGTAAGGGACAGGGGGCACACTGAAGCTTTCTTT. Translation gives CASSVRDRGHTEAFF.

The chain is built from TRBV4-2 and TRBJ2-3, with 11 positions matching TRBD2. V gave up 4 bases and J gave up 0 bases; unmatched junction bases: 27. CDR3 length: 24 amino acids. CDR1 and CDR2 from the germline V gene are LGHNA and YNFKEQ. In DNA form, the CDR3 reads TGTGCCAGCAGCCCCCTAAGGACTAGCGGGTTCACCGAAAGGGGGATTGGGAGCACAGATACGCAGTATTTT. The encoded protein is CASSPLRTSGFTERGIGSTDTQYF.

The gene calls are TRBV5-1 and TRBJ2-2; 13 bases map to TRBD2. Trimming removed 3 bases from V and 8 bases from J; junction bases left unmatched: 10. The CDR3 sequence is 17 residues long. Germline CDR1 reads SGHRS; CDR2 reads YFSETQ. CDR3 sequence: CASSSLWTSGGQGELFF. CDR3 DNA: TGCGCCAGCAGCTCCCTCTGGACTAGCGGGGGCCAGGGGGAGCTGTTTTTT.

The rearrangement joins TRBV9 to TRBJ2-6; D is uncertain. The V gene's germline CDR1 is SGDLS and CDR2 YYNGEE. The CDR3 covers 14 residues. With 0 bases removed from V and 2 bases from J, the gap between germline ends came to 3 bases. The CDR3 coding sequence is TGTGCCAGCAGCGTAGTAGCTGGGGCCAACGTCCTGACTTTC. Translating gives CASSVVAGANVLTF. The full variable domain, rest sourced from reference TRBV9 and TRBJ2-6, is DSGVTQTPKHLITATGQRVTLRCSPRSGDLSVYWYQQSLDQGLQFLIQYYNGEERAKGNILERFSAQQFPDLHSELNLSSLELGDSALYFCASSVVAGANVLTFGAGSRLTVL.

CDR3 sequence reads: CASSQGFSNQPQHF. The DNA of the CDR3 is TGTGCCAGCAGCCAGGGTTTTAGCAATCAGCCCCAGCATTTT. The chain couples TRBV9 to TRBJ1-5; tentatively, D is TRBD1 (5 bases). This CDR3 comprises 14 residues. In germline, CDR1 is SGDLS, CDR2 YYNGEE. Trimming stripped 4 bases from V and 0 bases from J, with 8 bases between.